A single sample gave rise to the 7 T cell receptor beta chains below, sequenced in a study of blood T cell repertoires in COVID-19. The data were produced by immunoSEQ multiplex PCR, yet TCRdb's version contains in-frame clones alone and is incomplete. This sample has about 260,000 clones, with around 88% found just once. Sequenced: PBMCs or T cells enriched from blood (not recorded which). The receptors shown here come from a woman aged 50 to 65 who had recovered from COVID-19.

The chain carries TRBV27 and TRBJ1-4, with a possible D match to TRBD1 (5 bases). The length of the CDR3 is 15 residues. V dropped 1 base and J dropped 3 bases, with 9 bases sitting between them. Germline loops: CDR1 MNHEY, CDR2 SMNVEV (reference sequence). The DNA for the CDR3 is TGTGCCAGCAGTTTATACGGGGGAGCTAATGAAAAACTGTTTTTT. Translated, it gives CASSLYGGANEKLFF.

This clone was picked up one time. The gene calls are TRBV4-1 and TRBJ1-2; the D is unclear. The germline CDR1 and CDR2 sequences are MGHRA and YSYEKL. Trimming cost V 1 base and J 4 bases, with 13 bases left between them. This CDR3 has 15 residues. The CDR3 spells CASSQVWSSGYGYTF. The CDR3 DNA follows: TGCGCCAGCAGCCAAGTTTGGAGTTCGGGCTATGGCTACACCTTC.

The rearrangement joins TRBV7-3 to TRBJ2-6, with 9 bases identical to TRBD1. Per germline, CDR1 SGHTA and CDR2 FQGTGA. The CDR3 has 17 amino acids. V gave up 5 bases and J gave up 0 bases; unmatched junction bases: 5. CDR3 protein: CASSRTGASSGANVLTF. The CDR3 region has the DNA TGTGCCAGCAGCCGGACAGGGGCGAGCTCTGGGGCCAACGTCCTGACTTTC. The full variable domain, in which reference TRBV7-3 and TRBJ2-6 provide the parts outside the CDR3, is GAGVSQTPSNKVTEKGKYVELRCDPISGHTALYWYRQSLGQGPEFLIYFQGTGAADDSGLPNDRFFAVRPEGSVSTLKIQRTERGDSAVYLCASSRTGASSGANVLTFGAGSRLTVL.

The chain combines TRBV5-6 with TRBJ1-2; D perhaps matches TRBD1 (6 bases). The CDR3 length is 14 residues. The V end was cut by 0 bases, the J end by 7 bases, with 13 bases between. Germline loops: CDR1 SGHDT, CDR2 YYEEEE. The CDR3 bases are TGTGCCAGCAGCTTGGGAGGGGGAATGAGTGGCTACACCTTC. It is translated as CASSLGGGMSGYTF. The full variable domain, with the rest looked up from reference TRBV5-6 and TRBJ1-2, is DAGVTQSPTHLIKTRGQQVTLRCSPKSGHDTVSWYQQALGQGPQFIFQYYEEEERQRGNFPDRFSGHQFPNYSSELNVNALLLGDSALYLCASSLGGGMSGYTFGSGTRLTVV.

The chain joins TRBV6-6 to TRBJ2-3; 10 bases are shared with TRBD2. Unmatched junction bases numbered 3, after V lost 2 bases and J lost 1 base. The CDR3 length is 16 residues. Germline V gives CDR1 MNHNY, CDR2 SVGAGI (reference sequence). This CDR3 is CASSYPGLAGTDTQYF. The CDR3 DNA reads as TGTGCCAGCAGTTACCCTGGACTAGCGGGCACAGATACGCAGTATTTT.

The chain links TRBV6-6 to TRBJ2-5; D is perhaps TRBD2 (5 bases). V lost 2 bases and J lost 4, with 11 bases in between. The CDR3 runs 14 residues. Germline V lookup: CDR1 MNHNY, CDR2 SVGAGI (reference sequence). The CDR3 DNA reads TGTGCCAGCAGTTACGAGACTACCCTAGAGACCCAGTACTTC. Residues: CASSYETTLETQYF.

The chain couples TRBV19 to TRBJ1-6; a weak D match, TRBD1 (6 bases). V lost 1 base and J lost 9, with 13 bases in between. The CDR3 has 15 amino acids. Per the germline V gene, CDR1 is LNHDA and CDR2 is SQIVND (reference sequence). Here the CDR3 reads CASSIGGGRTSPLHF. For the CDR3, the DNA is TGTGCCAGTAGTATAGGGGGGGGGCGTACTTCACCCCTCCACTTT.